One sample yielded the 30 T cell receptor beta chains listed below, sequenced in a study of human T cells and chemical hapten exposure. Time point reported: patch test 1, 2 weeks after DPC sensitization. Treatment defined: therapeutic diphenylcyclopropenone sensitization with weekly scalp DPC. TCRdb called the RACE reads again in MiXCR, with one record for every CDR3 protein. The profile shows some 400,000 distinct CDR3 sequences, approximately 4.4% of them singletons. Sequences were derived from whole blood, sampled in connection with sensitization to the hapten diphenylcyclopropenone (DPC). Source of these receptors: a woman aged 45 to 65 with alopecia areata. Some clones in this sample may be carry-over from other donors' samples.

This clonotype showed up many times. J is TRBJ1-3 and V is TRBV11-2; D is ambiguous. The CDR3 is 16 residues long. Trimming removed 6 bases at V and 0 bases at J, with 15 bases between. Germline V lookup: CDR1 SGHAT, CDR2 FQNNGV. The CDR3 is CASRASAGYSGNTIYF. CDR3 nucleotide sequence: TGTGCCAGCAGAGCCTCGGCAGGATACTCTGGAAACACCATATATTTT.

The chain carries TRBV12-3 or TRBV12-4 and TRBJ1-5; D remains ambiguous. The CDR3 has 13 residues. The germline V and J ends were trimmed by 3 bases and 6 bases, with 9 bases remaining between them. CDR3 sequence (DNA): TGTGCCAGCAGTTTGAGAGTGACTCAGCCCCAGCATTTT. As protein: CASSLRVTQPQHF.

This clonotype turned up a few times. The chain combines TRBV12-3 or TRBV12-4 with TRBJ2-7; D tentatively reads TRBD1 or TRBD2 (5 bases each). The V gene lost 5 bases and the J gene lost 10 bases, with 18 bases spanning the gap. The CDR3 is 13 amino acids. The CDR3 region is CASSPFEGPRQYF. The CDR3 nucleotides read TGTGCCAGCAGTCCATTTGAGGGGCCACGACAGTACTTC.

Ten or more counts support this clonotype. The chain couples TRBV2 to TRBJ2-5; D perhaps matches TRBD2 (6 bases). The V end lost 6 bases, the J end lost 4 bases, and 12 bases lay between the germline ends. The germline V gene encodes CDR1 SNHLY and CDR2 FYNNEI. CDR3 length: 13 amino acids. CDR3 sequence (DNA): TGTGCCAGCAGCCCCAGCGGGCGAGAGACCCAGTACTTC. Amino acid sequence: CASSPSGRETQYF.

This clonotype was recorded many times. The chain couples TRBV18 to TRBJ2-5; unclear D gene. Trimming removed 2 bases from V and 4 bases from J, with 17 bases in between. Germline lookup yields CDR1 KGHSH and CDR2 LQKENI. The CDR3 has 16 residues. CDR3 region: CASSPGIAPGGETQYF. The DNA for the CDR3 is TGTGCCAGCTCACCAGGGATAGCTCCCGGCGGAGAGACCCAGTACTTC. Full variable domain (rest looked up from reference TRBV18 and TRBJ2-5): NAGVMQNPRHLVRRRGQEARLRCSPMKGHSHVYWYRQLPEEGLKFMVYLQKENIIDESGMPKERFSAEFPKEGPSILRIQQVVRGDSAAYFCASSPGIAPGGETQYFGPGTRLLVL.

This clonotype was seen many times. The V and J genes are TRBV6-1 and TRBJ2-5; D unresolved. V lost 3 bases, J lost 5 bases, and 16 bases lay in between. The length of the CDR3 is 15 residues. The germline CDR1 and CDR2 sequences are MNHNS and SASEGT. The CDR3 reads CASSDHSGVGETQYF. CDR3 nucleotides: TGTGCCAGCAGTGATCATAGTGGGGTAGGGGAGACCCAGTACTTC.

The chain combines TRBV10-3 with TRBJ1-3; D is perhaps TRBD1 (5 bases). The CDR3 has 12 amino acids. With 10 bases removed from V and 0 bases from J, the gap between germline ends came to 7 bases. Germline loops: CDR1 ENHRY, CDR2 SYGVKD. In nucleotides, the CDR3 is TGTGCCACTGACAGCTCTGGAAACACCATATATTTT. Its translation is CATDSSGNTIYF.

There are many counts of this clonotype. J is TRBJ2-3 and V is TRBV7-2, with 8 bases aligning to TRBD2. CDR1 and CDR2 (germline): SGHTA, FQGNSA. This CDR3 is built from 18 residues. The ends lost 5 bases at V and 0 bases at J; junction bases unmatched: 13. CDR3 bases: TGTGCCAGCAGCCTCCAACGGGTTGTAGCGGGAAGCACAGATACGCAGTATTTT. The encoded protein is CASSLQRVVAGSTDTQYF.

This clonotype was observed at least ten times. CDR3 region: CASSVGRSQYF. CDR3 in DNA: TGTGCCAGCAGTGTGGGAAGGTCGCAGTATTTT. The genes are TRBV2 and TRBJ2-3; D gene ambiguous. Trimming pared 4 bases from V and 10 bases from J, leaving 9 bases between. The CDR3 loop spans 11 amino acids. In germline, CDR1 is SNHLY, CDR2 FYNNEI.

This clonotype was seen many times. The chain uses TRBV28 and TRBJ1-1; no firm D call. The V gene's germline CDR1 is MDHEN and CDR2 SYDVKM. The germline V and J ends were trimmed by 10 bases and 4 bases, with 16 bases remaining between them. The CDR3 is 13 amino acids. This CDR3 is CATQSVGGTEAFF. CDR3 nucleotide sequence: TGTGCCACCCAAAGCGTGGGCGGCACTGAAGCTTTCTTT.

This clonotype has at least ten counts. The rearrangement joins TRBV20-1 to TRBJ2-7; D not resolved. The CDR3 has 12 amino acids. V was clipped by 6 bases and J by 6 bases, with 15 bases between them. From germline, CDR1 is DFQATT and CDR2 SNEGSKA (reference sequence). The CDR3 DNA is TGCAGTGCCTCGGACCGGCCCCGCGAGCAGTACTTC. This encodes CSASDRPREQYF.

The gene calls are TRBV7-2 and TRBJ1-6; 7 nucleotides align to TRBD1. There are 14 residues in the CDR3. Trimming took 5 bases from V and 9 from J; bases not matched to a gene: 7. Germline V gene lookup returns CDR1 SGHTA and CDR2 FQGNSA. CDR3 sequence (DNA): TGTGCCAGCAGCCTGGGACAGCAGAGTTCACCCCTCCACTTT. It specifies CASSLGQQSSPLHF.

In this sample, this clonotype turned up many times. The rearrangement joins TRBV7-9 to TRBJ1-1; D may be TRBD1 (5 bases). The V and J ends lost 3 bases and 4 bases respectively, with 15 bases between them. CDR1 SEHNR and CDR2 FQNEAQ come from the germline V gene (reference sequence). This CDR3 has 15 amino acids. The CDR3 nucleotides read TGTGCCAGCAGCTTGAGGGTAGGGGAGAGCACTGAAGCTTTCTTT. Protein sequence: CASSLRVGESTEAFF.

This clonotype was seen only a few times. This sequence joins TRBV7-2 and TRBJ2-5; possibly TRBD2 for D (5 bases). The germline V gene has CDR1 SGHTA and CDR2 FQGNSA. This CDR3 region has 14 residues. The V and J ends lost 5 bases and 2 bases respectively, with 12 bases between them. The DNA for the CDR3 is TGTGCCAGCAGCGCCAGGAGGCCTCAAGAGACCCAGTACTTC. Translation gives CASSARRPQETQYF.

This sequence joins TRBV29-1 and TRBJ2-5, with 9 bases that match TRBD1. Unmatched junction bases numbered 10, after V lost 4 bases and J lost 1 base. Per the germline V gene, CDR1 is SQVTM and CDR2 is ANQGSEA. CDR3 length equals 16 residues. Here the CDR3 DNA reads TGCAGCGTTGCCCCTACCCCGACAGGGGGCCAAGAGACCCAGTACTTC. It yields the protein CSVAPTPTGGQETQYF.

This clonotype was detected only a few times. V usage is TRBV28 and J usage is TRBJ2-7; D gene ambiguous. Trimming cost V 2 bases and J 7 bases, with 6 bases left between them. The CDR3 has 11 amino acids. The germline V gene has CDR1 MDHEN and CDR2 SYDVKM. The CDR3 is CASSLRWEQYF. Here the CDR3 DNA reads TGTGCCAGCAGTTTAAGATGGGAGCAGTACTTC.

This clonotype was counted at least ten times. The chain uses TRBV7-2 and TRBJ2-1, with D unresolved. This CDR3 is built from 12 residues. V gave up 3 bases and J gave up 7 bases, with 7 bases separating them. The germline V gene encodes CDR1 SGHTA and CDR2 FQGNSA. The CDR3 region has the DNA TGTGCCAGCAGCTTCCGGCGGAATGAGCAGTTCTTC. This encodes CASSFRRNEQFF.

In its sample, this clonotype was seen a few times. The chain links TRBV7-9 to TRBJ1-2; 8 nucleotides line up with TRBD1. J lost 3 bases, V lost 1 base, and 4 bases had no gene match. Germline V gives CDR1 SEHNR, CDR2 FQNEAQ (reference sequence). The CDR3 has 15 amino acids. CDR3 sequence (DNA): TGTGCCAGCAGCTTAGTATCAGGGGGCCACTATGGCTACACCTTC. Amino acids: CASSLVSGGHYGYTF.

This clonotype was recorded at least ten times. The V and J genes are TRBV7-9 and TRBJ2-7; D is ambiguous. From germline, CDR1 is SEHNR and CDR2 FQNEAQ (reference sequence). The CDR3 is 14 residues long. V was trimmed by 1 base and J by 3 bases, leaving 10 bases between them. The CDR3 region is CASSLESDYYEQYF. The CDR3 DNA follows: TGTGCCAGCAGCTTAGAATCGGATTACTACGAGCAGTACTTC.

This clonotype appeared many times. The rearrangement uses TRBV7-2 and TRBJ2-2, with a tentative D call TRBD2 (7 bases). The germline V gene encodes CDR1 SGHTA and CDR2 FQGNSA. V was shortened by 8 bases and J by 5 bases, with 27 bases between the two germline ends. The CDR3 is 18 residues long. The CDR3 DNA reads TGTGCCAGCTCGGGGGGACACGGGGTCCCACGGGTAACCGGGGAGCTGTTTTTT. Amino acids: CASSGGHGVPRVTGELFF.

Many counts were recorded for this clonotype. V gene TRBV29-1 combines with J gene TRBJ2-3; D is perhaps TRBD1 (5 bases). Per germline, CDR1 SQVTM and CDR2 ANQGSEA. V dropped 6 bases and J dropped 0 bases, with 10 bases sitting between them. CDR3 length: 13 amino acids. CDR3 nucleotide sequence: TGCAGCGTACAGACAGATAGCACAGATACGCAGTATTTT. Translation: CSVQTDSTDTQYF.

This clonotype has a handful of counts. The chain carries TRBV2 and TRBJ2-2; D remains unclear. This CDR3 has 13 amino acids. In germline, CDR1 is SNHLY, CDR2 FYNNEI. With 8 bases removed from V and 4 bases from J, the gap between germline ends came to 11 bases. This CDR3 is CASWSGGTGELFF. The CDR3 DNA sequence: TGTGCCAGCTGGTCTGGCGGCACCGGGGAGCTGTTTTTT. The full variable domain, completed using reference TRBV2 and TRBJ2-2, is EPEVTQTPSHQVTQMGQEVILRCVPISNHLYFYWYRQILGQKVEFLVSFYNNEISEKSEIFDDQFSVERPDGSNFTLKIRSTKLEDSAMYFCASWSGGTGELFFGEGSRLTVL.

This clonotype was seen repeatedly, ten times or more. The rearrangement uses TRBV29-1 and TRBJ2-1; 7 bases are a match to TRBD2. This CDR3 region has 18 residues. V shed 1 base, J shed 5 bases, and the junction held 17 bases outside the gene matches. Germline V gene data show CDR1 as SQVTM and CDR2 as ANQGSEA. As DNA, the CDR3 is TGCAGCGTTGAAGGGACCATTTTAGCGGGCCGCGGGCACAATGAGCAGTTCTTC. Translation: CSVEGTILAGRGHNEQFF.

A few counts support this clonotype. The V and J genes are TRBV3-1 and TRBJ2-1; TRBD2 agrees at 7 bases. The CDR3 is made up of 15 amino acids. V lost 7 bases, J lost 5 bases, and 11 bases stayed unmatched. Germline loops: CDR1 LGHDT, CDR2 YNNKEL (reference sequence). For the CDR3, the DNA is TGTGCCAGCACCCCTGAAAGGGGAGGGAACAATGAGCAGTTCTTC. Translated, it gives CASTPERGGNNEQFF.

At least ten counts were recorded for this clonotype. The rearrangement joins TRBV4-3 to TRBJ1-1; D unclear. Germline-derived CDR1 and CDR2 are LGHNA and YSLEER. V was shortened by 0 bases and J by 3 bases, with 11 bases between the two germline ends. The CDR3 loop spans 15 amino acids. The CDR3 is CASSQEYVEDTEAFF. DNA for the CDR3: TGCGCCAGCAGCCAAGAATACGTGGAAGACACTGAAGCTTTCTTT.

At least ten counts were recorded for this clonotype. The chain carries TRBV3-1 and TRBJ2-1, with D perhaps matching TRBD1 or TRBD2 (7 bases each). Trimming took off 4 bases at V and 8 bases at J, with 24 bases between the two ends. The CDR3 runs to 17 residues. Germline V gene data show CDR1 as LGHDT and CDR2 as YNNKEL (reference sequence). Here the CDR3 reads CASSLTGGRGRMDEQFF. CDR3 bases: TGTGCCAGCAGCCTCACCGGGGGGAGGGGGCGCATGGATGAGCAGTTCTTC.

This clonotype was detected many times. The chain recombines TRBV4-3 with TRBJ1-4, with D perhaps TRBD1 (6 bases). From germline, CDR1 is LGHNA and CDR2 YSLEER. The CDR3 has 14 amino acids. Trimming removed 2 bases from V and 17 bases from J, with 21 bases in between. The CDR3: CASSQFPQGTAVFF. The CDR3, as DNA: TGCGCCAGCAGCCAATTCCCTCAGGGGACCGCCGTCTTTTTT.

The chain links TRBV7-2 to TRBJ2-3, with TRBD1 identical over 8 bases. V gave up 0 bases and J gave up 0 bases; unmatched junction bases: 5. The CDR3 consists of 17 residues. CDR1 and CDR2 from the germline V gene are SGHTA and FQGNSA. The CDR3 here is CASSLARTGLSTDTQYF. CDR3 sequence (DNA): TGTGCCAGCAGCTTAGCGAGGACAGGGTTGAGCACAGATACGCAGTATTTT.

This clonotype has at least ten counts. V gene TRBV2 combines with J gene TRBJ1-5; no firm D call. CDR3 length: 14 amino acids. Germline V gene data show CDR1 as SNHLY and CDR2 as FYNNEI. V lost 8 bases and J 2 bases, leaving 13 bases between the germline ends. CDR3 loop: CASQVTTGNQPQHF. In DNA, the CDR3 is TGTGCCAGCCAGGTGACAACGGGCAATCAGCCCCAGCATTTT.

This clonotype has at least ten counts. The rearrangement links TRBV6-2 or TRBV6-3 to TRBJ2-7; 10 positions match TRBD2. This CDR3 is 14 amino acids long. The V and J ends lost 5 bases and 7 bases, in that order; junction bases with no gene match: 8. Germline-derived CDR1 and CDR2 are MNHEY and SVGEGT. The CDR3 DNA reads TGTGCCAGCAGTAGAGCGGGAGGGCCGAGGGAGCAGTACTTC. Protein product: CASSRAGGPREQYF.